The 23 T cell receptor beta chains given below trace back to one sample, sequenced in a study of vaccination effects on CD4 cells after COVID-19. Which antigens these TCRs recognize remains unknown. Before sequencing, viral peptide pools were used by the ViraFEST assay to expand antigen-specific CD4+ T cells. Isolating CD4+ T cells followed approximately ten days of culture. None of the vaccinated had previously contracted SARS-CoV-2, and their nucleocapsid antibodies tested negative. Assay used: immunoSEQ multiplex PCR; TCRdb lists only in-frame clones, some missing. The sample holds approximately 25,000 clones, 55% to 75% seen once. Sequences were derived from CD4+ T cells from PBMCs cultured with SARS-CoV-2 spike peptides, sampled before COVID-19 vaccination. These receptors were collected from a human donor who received a COVID-19 vaccine.

CDR3 nucleotides: TGTGCCAGCAGCTTAACTGGCACCTACAATGAGCAGTTCTTC. Amino acids: CASSLTGTYNEQFF. The V gene is TRBV7-9, the J gene TRBJ2-1; D gene uncertain. Germline V gene lookup returns CDR1 SEHNR and CDR2 FQNEAQ (reference sequence). The CDR3 totals 14 residues. With 2 bases removed from V and 2 bases from J, the gap between germline ends came to 7 bases. Full variable domain (missing parts from reference TRBV7-9 and TRBJ2-1): DTGVSQNPRHKITKRGQNVTFRCDPISEHNRLYWYRQTLGQGPEFLTYFQNEAQLEKSRLLSDRFSAERPKGSFSTLEIQRTEQGDSAMYLCASSLTGTYNEQFFGPGTRLTVL.

This sequence joins TRBV4-1 and TRBJ1-3; a weak D match, TRBD1 (6 bases). Germline CDR1 reads MGHRA; CDR2 reads YSYEKL. The CDR3 consists of 17 residues. Between the trimmed V and J ends, which lost 0 bases and 0 bases, there was a span of 12 bases. The CDR3 spells CASSQEVGTLSGNTIYF. DNA for the CDR3: TGCGCCAGCAGCCAAGAAGTCGGGACACTCTCTGGAAACACCATATATTTT.

This clone came up a few times. V and J are TRBV5-1 and TRBJ1-2; D is unresolved. The germline V gene has CDR1 SGHRS and CDR2 YFSETQ. Between the trimmed V and J ends, which lost 0 bases and 1 base, there was a span of 7 bases. CDR3 length: 14 residues. The CDR3 sequence: CASSLDGLNYGYTF. For the CDR3, the DNA is TGCGCCAGCAGCTTGGACGGTCTTAACTATGGCTACACCTTC.

CDR3 amino acids: CASSRLQGAGYGYTF. In DNA form, the CDR3 reads TGCGCCAGCAGCAGGTTGCAGGGGGCGGGGTATGGCTACACCTTC. The chain links TRBV5-1 to TRBJ1-2; TRBD1 matches 8 bases. Germline values: CDR1 SGHRS, CDR2 YFSETQ. The V gene end was trimmed by 4 bases and the J gene end by 5 bases; junction bases not matched to a gene: 10. The CDR3 loop spans 15 amino acids.

The chain couples TRBV4-1 to TRBJ2-7; 11 bases agree with TRBD2. The V and J ends lost 6 bases and 1 base, in that order; junction bases with no gene match: 14. The V gene's germline CDR1 is MGHRA and CDR2 YSYEKL. CDR3 size: 18 residues. The CDR3 loop is CASSPRTSGGPSSYEQYF. CDR3 bases: TGCGCCAGCAGTCCACGAACTAGCGGGGGCCCTTCTTCCTACGAGCAGTACTTC.

The chain combines TRBV9 with TRBJ1-6; tentatively, D is TRBD1 (6 bases). V lost 0 bases, J lost 3 bases, and 13 bases lay in between. From germline, CDR1 is SGDLS and CDR2 YYNGEE. This CDR3 is built from 17 residues. The CDR3 bases are TGTGCCAGCAGCGTAGACGGAGCAGGGGACTATAATTCACCCCTCCACTTT. It is translated as CASSVDGAGDYNSPLHF. The complete variable domain, with remaining parts taken from reference TRBV9 and TRBJ1-6, reads DSGVTQTPKHLITATGQRVTLRCSPRSGDLSVYWYQQSLDQGLQFLIQYYNGEERAKGNILERFSAQQFPDLHSELNLSSLELGDSALYFCASSVDGAGDYNSPLHFGNGTRLTVT.

This chain uses TRBV13 with TRBJ2-7; 14 bases are a match to TRBD2. The CDR3 length is 16 residues. CDR1 is PRHDT, CDR2 FYEKMQ, per germline (reference sequence). V dropped 3 bases and J dropped 3; count of bases not matched to a gene: 4. CDR3 amino acids: CASSLGTSGGYYEQYF. The CDR3 nucleotides read TGTGCCAGCAGCTTGGGGACTAGCGGGGGCTACTACGAGCAGTACTTC. Using reference TRBV13 and TRBJ2-7 for the parts outside the CDR3, the full variable domain is AAGVIQSPRHLIKEKRETATLKCYPIPRHDTVYWYQQGPGQDPQFLISFYEKMQSDKGSIPDRFSAQQFSDYHSELNMSSLELGDSALYFCASSLGTSGGYYEQYFGPGTRLTVT.

In DNA, the CDR3 is TGTGCCAGCAGAGATGCCGGGACAGGGTCTAATGAGCAGTTCTTC. Protein sequence: CASRDAGTGSNEQFF. The V gene is TRBV27, the J gene TRBJ2-1; TRBD1 matches at 9 bases. With 6 bases clipped from V and 7 bases from J, the junction kept 10 bases outside the gene matches. Germline loops: CDR1 MNHEY, CDR2 SMNVEV (reference sequence). The CDR3 is made up of 15 amino acids.

J is TRBJ2-1 and V is TRBV12-3 or TRBV12-4, with D unclear. The V and J ends lost 7 bases and 7 bases respectively, with 8 bases between them. CDR3 length equals 11 residues. The DNA of the CDR3 is TGTGCCAGCACCATGGAGAATGAGCAGTTCTTC. Amino acids: CASTMENEQFF.

This sequence joins TRBV4-2 and TRBJ1-6; no firm D call. The V gene lost 5 bases and the J gene lost 0 bases, with 14 bases spanning the gap. CDR1 and CDR2 from the germline V gene are LGHNA and YNFKEQ. This CDR3 is 17 amino acids long. In DNA, the CDR3 is TGTGCCAGCAGCAGAGACTTGATAAGCTCCTATAATTCACCCCTCCACTTT. Translating gives CASSRDLISSYNSPLHF.

Details on this clone: A read error may account for a junction end that differs from germline. The chain has TRBV27 and TRBJ2-5; D may be TRBD1 (6 bases). The germline gives CDR1 MNHEY, CDR2 SMNVEV (reference sequence). The CDR3 length is 14 residues. The CDR3 loop is CASSYRDTQGTQYF. CDR3 nucleotides: TGTGCCAGCAGTTACCGGGACACTCAAGGGACCCAGTACTTC.

The chain couples TRBV4-1 to TRBJ1-2, with D maybe TRBD1 (6 bases). Germline-derived CDR1 and CDR2 are MGHRA and YSYEKL. Trimming left V 6 bases short and J 2 bases short, with 16 bases between. The CDR3 consists of 15 residues. CDR3 bases: TGCGCCAGCAGGCCTACCTGGACAGACAACTATGGCTACACCTTC. Residues: CASRPTWTDNYGYTF.

The V gene is TRBV6-5, the J gene TRBJ1-5, with D possibly being TRBD1 (6 bases). Trimming removed 6 bases at V and 3 bases at J, with 9 bases between. This CDR3 is built from 13 residues. Germline lookup yields CDR1 MNHEY and CDR2 SVGAGI. CDR3 DNA: TGTGCCAGCAGCTGGGACATCAATCAGCCCCAGCATTTT. Encoded protein: CASSWDINQPQHF.

This clone was counted a single time. This sequence joins TRBV2 and TRBJ2-4; tentatively, D is TRBD2 (6 bases). V lost 8 bases, J lost 2 bases, and 13 bases lay in between. This CDR3 region has 14 residues. From germline, CDR1 is SNHLY and CDR2 FYNNEI. As DNA, the CDR3 is TGTGCCAGCTGCAGAACTAGCTCCAAAAACATTCAGTACTTC. Its translation is CASCRTSSKNIQYF.

This clone was counted between two and nine times. The CDR3 reads CASSQDGGRVSPLHF. The CDR3 DNA reads TGTGCCAGCAGCCAAGACGGGGGGCGCGTCTCACCCCTCCACTTT. The chain recombines TRBV14 with TRBJ1-6, with a tentative D call TRBD1 (6 bases). Trimming took 0 bases from V and 10 from J, leaving 13 bases between them. Germline loops: CDR1 SGHDN, CDR2 FVKESK. The CDR3 is made up of 15 amino acids.

V gene TRBV29-1 combines with J gene TRBJ2-2; D perhaps matches TRBD1 (5 bases). This CDR3 has 13 residues. V dropped 7 bases and J dropped 4 bases, with 13 bases sitting between them. CDR1 and CDR2 (germline): SQVTM, ANQGSEA. The CDR3 DNA sequence: TGCAGCGCGAGAACAGGATCCACCGGGGAGCTGTTTTTT. This translates into CSARTGSTGELFF.

The genes are TRBV24-1 and TRBJ1-5; 9 bases align to TRBD1. The CDR3 runs to 16 residues. The V segment lost 2 bases and the J segment 0 bases; nucleotides outside the gene matches: 1. Germline values: CDR1 KGHDR, CDR2 SFDVKD. The CDR3 nucleotides are TGTGCCACCAGTGATTCGGGACAGGGTAGCAATCAGCCCCAGCATTTT. This codes for CATSDSGQGSNQPQHF.

This chain links TRBV3-1 (or the pseudogene TRBV3-2) with TRBJ2-3; 9 bases align to TRBD2. Unmatched junction bases numbered 14, after V lost 3 bases and J lost 1 base. The CDR3 is 19 amino acids. Germline lookup yields CDR1 LGHDT and CDR2 YNNKEL (reference sequence). The CDR3 sequence is CASSQYGLGLARGTDTQYF. The CDR3 DNA is TGTGCCAGCAGCCAGTACGGATTGGGACTAGCTAGGGGCACAGATACGCAGTATTTT.

The J gene is TRBJ1-2, the V gene TRBV5-1; the D is unclear. The V end was cut by 3 bases, the J end by 0 bases, with 15 bases between. Germline-derived CDR1 and CDR2 are SGHRS and YFSETQ. The CDR3 loop spans 16 amino acids. The CDR3 DNA sequence: TGCGCCAGCAGCTCCCGGGCGGGGAGAGCTAACTATGGCTACACCTTC. It encodes CASSSRAGRANYGYTF.

The sample holds a few counts of this clone. The rearrangement uses TRBV10-1 and TRBJ2-2; D call uncertain. V gave up 4 bases and J gave up 1 base, with 7 bases separating them. CDR3 size: 14 residues. Germline V CDR1 and CDR2: WNHNN, SYGVQD (reference sequence). Written as DNA, the CDR3 is TGCGCCAGCAGTGTTAACAGGAACACCGGGGAGCTGTTTTTT. It translates to CASSVNRNTGELFF.

The rearrangement joins TRBV6-6 to TRBJ1-6, with 8 positions matching TRBD1. CDR1 is MNHNY, CDR2 SVGAGI, per germline (reference sequence). V was clipped by 6 bases and J by 7 bases; unmatched bases: 2. The CDR3 has 13 residues. The CDR3 DNA reads as TGTGCCAGCAGACAGGGGGAGAATTCACCCCTCCACTTT. As protein: CASRQGENSPLHF.

The V call is TRBV10-1, the J call TRBJ2-7; 8 positions agree with TRBD1. In germline, CDR1 is WNHNN, CDR2 SYGVQD (reference sequence). V lost 0 bases and J lost 2; bases outside the gene matches: 6. This CDR3 spans 16 amino acids. CDR3 sequence reads: CASSESWTGPPYEQYF. The CDR3 region has the DNA TGCGCCAGCAGTGAGTCCTGGACAGGGCCCCCCTACGAGCAGTACTTC.

V usage is TRBV7-2 and J usage is TRBJ1-2; 7 positions agree with TRBD1. With 5 bases clipped from V and 5 bases from J, the junction kept 8 bases outside the gene matches. The CDR3 has 14 amino acids. Per germline, CDR1 SGHTA and CDR2 FQGNSA. CDR3 sequence (DNA): TGTGCCAGCAGCCCTCGGGACAGAGAATATGGCTACACCTTC. Its translation is CASSPRDREYGYTF.